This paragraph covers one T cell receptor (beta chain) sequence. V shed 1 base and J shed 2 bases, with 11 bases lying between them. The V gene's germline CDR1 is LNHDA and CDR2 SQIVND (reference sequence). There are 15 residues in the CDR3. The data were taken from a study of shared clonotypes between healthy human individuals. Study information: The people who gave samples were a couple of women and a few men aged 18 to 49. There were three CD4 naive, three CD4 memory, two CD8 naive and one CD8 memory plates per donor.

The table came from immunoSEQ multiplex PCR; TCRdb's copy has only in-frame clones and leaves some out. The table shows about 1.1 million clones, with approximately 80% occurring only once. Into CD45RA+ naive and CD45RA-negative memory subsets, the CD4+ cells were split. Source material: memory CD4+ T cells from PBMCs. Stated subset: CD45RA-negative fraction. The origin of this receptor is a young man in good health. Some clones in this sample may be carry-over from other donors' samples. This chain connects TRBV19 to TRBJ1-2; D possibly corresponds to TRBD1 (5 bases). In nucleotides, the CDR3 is TGTGCCAGTAGTATAGGAGGGACTTTCAACTATGGCTACACCTTC. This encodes CASSIGGTFNYGYTF.